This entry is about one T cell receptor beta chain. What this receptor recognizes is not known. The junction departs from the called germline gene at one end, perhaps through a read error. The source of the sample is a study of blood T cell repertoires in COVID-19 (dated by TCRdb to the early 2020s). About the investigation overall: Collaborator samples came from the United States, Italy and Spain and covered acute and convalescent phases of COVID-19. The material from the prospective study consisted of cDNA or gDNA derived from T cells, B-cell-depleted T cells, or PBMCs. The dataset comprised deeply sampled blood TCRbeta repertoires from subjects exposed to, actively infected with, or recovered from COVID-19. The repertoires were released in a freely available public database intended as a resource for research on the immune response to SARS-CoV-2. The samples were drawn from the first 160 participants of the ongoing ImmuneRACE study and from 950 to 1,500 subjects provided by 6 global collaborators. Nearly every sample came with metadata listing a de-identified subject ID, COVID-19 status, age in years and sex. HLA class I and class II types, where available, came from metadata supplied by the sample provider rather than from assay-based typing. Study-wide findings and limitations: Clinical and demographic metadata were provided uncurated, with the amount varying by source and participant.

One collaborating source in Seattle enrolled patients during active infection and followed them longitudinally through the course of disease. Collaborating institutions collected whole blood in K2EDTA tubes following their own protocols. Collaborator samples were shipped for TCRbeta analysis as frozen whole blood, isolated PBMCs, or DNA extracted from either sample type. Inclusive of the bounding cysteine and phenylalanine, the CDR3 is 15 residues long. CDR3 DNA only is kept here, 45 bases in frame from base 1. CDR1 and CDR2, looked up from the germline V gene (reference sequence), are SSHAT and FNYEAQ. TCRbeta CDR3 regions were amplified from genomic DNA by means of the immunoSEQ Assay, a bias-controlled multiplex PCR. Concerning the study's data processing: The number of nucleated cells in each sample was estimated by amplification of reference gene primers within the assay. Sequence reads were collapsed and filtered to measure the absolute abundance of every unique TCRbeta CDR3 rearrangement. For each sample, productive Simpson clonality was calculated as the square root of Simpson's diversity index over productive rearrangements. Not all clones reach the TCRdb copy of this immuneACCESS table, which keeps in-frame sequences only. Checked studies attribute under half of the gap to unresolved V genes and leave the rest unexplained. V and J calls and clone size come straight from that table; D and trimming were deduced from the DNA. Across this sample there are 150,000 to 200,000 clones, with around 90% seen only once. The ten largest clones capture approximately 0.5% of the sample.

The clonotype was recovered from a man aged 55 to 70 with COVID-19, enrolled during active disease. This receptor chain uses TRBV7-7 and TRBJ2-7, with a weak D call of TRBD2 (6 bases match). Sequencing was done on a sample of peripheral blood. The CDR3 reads CASSLHPGTAYEQYF. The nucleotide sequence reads TGTGCTAGCAGCTTACATCCCGGGACTGCCTACGAGCAGTACTTC.